The 10 T cell receptor beta chains listed next were all sequenced from one sample in a study of patients with pleural tuberculosis. TCRdb passed the reads through MiXCR, listing each CDR3 protein once. The sample lists under 55,000 distinct CDR3 sequences; approximately 7.5% were seen once. The receptor source for this set is a human donor with pleural tuberculosis.

This clonotype was counted at least ten times. The CDR3 nucleotides are TGCAGTGCGAAAAACCCGTCGGGACAGTACACTGAAGCTTTCTTT. It yields the protein CSAKNPSGQYTEAFF. This chain joins TRBV20-1 and TRBJ1-1; 7 nucleotides align to TRBD1. The trim removed 6 bases at V and 3 bases at J, leaving 13 bases unmatched. Germline assignment: CDR1 DFQATT and CDR2 SNEGSKA (reference sequence). The CDR3 totals 15 residues.

This clonotype was recorded many times. This sequence joins TRBV10-3 and TRBJ2-7; D call uncertain. CDR1 is ENHRY, CDR2 SYGVKD, per germline. V was pared by 0 bases and J by 3 bases, with 9 bases between. The CDR3 consists of 14 residues. The CDR3 reads CAISESGGNYEQYF. DNA for the CDR3: TGTGCCATCAGTGAGTCCGGCGGTAACTACGAGCAGTACTTC.

The V and J genes are TRBV7-3 and TRBJ2-1; 7 bases match TRBD2. Germline assignment: CDR1 SGHTA and CDR2 FQGTGA. The CDR3 is 12 residues long. The ends lost 1 base at V and 13 bases at J; junction bases unmatched: 4. CDR3 region: CASSLRGGEQFF. The DNA of the CDR3 is TGTGCCAGCAGCTTAAGGGGGGGAGAACAGTTCTTC.

This clonotype was seen many times. This chain uses TRBV5-1 with TRBJ1-1, with 7 nucleotides matching TRBD1. The CDR3 runs 18 residues. The junction had 12 bases not matched to a gene; V was cut back by 1 base and J by 0 bases. CDR1 and CDR2 (germline): SGHRS, YFSETQ. CDR3 protein: CASSLQGTVGIMNTEAFF. For the CDR3, the DNA is TGCGCCAGCAGCTTGCAGGGGACAGTTGGGATTATGAACACTGAAGCTTTCTTT.

In its sample, this clonotype was seen many times. The chain combines TRBV27 with TRBJ2-2; D remains unclear. This CDR3 region has 15 residues. Per the germline V gene, CDR1 is MNHEY and CDR2 is SMNVEV (reference sequence). Deletions cut 5 bases from V and 1 base from J, with 11 bases between. Here the CDR3 DNA reads TGTGCCAGCAGTCACCGGGCCCAGAACACCGGGGAGCTGTTTTTT. This codes for CASSHRAQNTGELFF.

This clonotype was counted between two and nine times. The chain uses TRBV11-1 and TRBJ2-1; the match to TRBD2 covers 12 bases. The CDR3 contains 15 residues. Germline V CDR1 and CDR2: SGHAT, FQDESV (reference sequence). J gave up 5 bases and V 5 bases, and 4 bases lay outside the gene matches. The DNA for the CDR3 is TGTGCCAGCAGCACACTAGCGGGAGGCAACAATGAGCAGTTCTTC. Its protein product is CASSTLAGGNNEQFF.

Comments on this clonotype: Just one base apart from a much larger clone, this may be a read error. The rearrangement uses TRBV20-1 and TRBJ2-3; perhaps D is TRBD1 or TRBD2 (5 bases each). The germline V gene has CDR1 DFQATT and CDR2 SNEGSKA (reference sequence). This CDR3 comprises 14 residues. Trimming shortened V by 4 bases and J by 2 bases, and 13 bases separated the two germline ends. CDR3 bases: TGCAGTGCTAAAGATGGGGGTCTCACAGATACGCAGTATTTT. Its protein is CSAKDGGLTDTQYF.

The V and J genes are TRBV29-1 and TRBJ2-7; D is tentatively TRBD1 or TRBD2 (5 bases each). This CDR3 spans 11 amino acids. Germline CDR1 SQVTM, CDR2 ANQGSEA. V gave up 6 bases and J gave up 6 bases, with 12 bases separating them. CDR3 sequence: CSVRDRGEQYV. The CDR3 region has the DNA TGCAGCGTCCGGGACCGAGGCGAGCAGTACGTC.

This clonotype was detected ten times or more. This chain uses TRBV24-1 with TRBJ1-2; 11 positions agree with TRBD1. CDR3 length: 16 residues. Losses at the gene ends were 2 bases for V and 6 bases for J; bases not matched to a gene: 7. CDR1 and CDR2 (germline): KGHDR, SFDVKD. CDR3 sequence: CATSDSPGQGDDGYTF. CDR3 DNA sequence: TGTGCCACCAGTGATTCCCCGGGACAGGGGGATGATGGCTACACCTTC.

This clonotype was detected many times. The chain employs TRBV28 and TRBJ2-2; 9 bases map to TRBD1. Trimming took 6 bases from V and 5 from J; bases not matched to a gene: 7. This CDR3 is 15 amino acids long. Germline loops: CDR1 MDHEN, CDR2 SYDVKM. CDR3 residues: CASSKGTGKTGELFF. Here the CDR3 DNA reads TGTGCCAGCAGCAAGGGGACAGGGAAAACCGGGGAGCTGTTTTTT.